This T cell receptor beta chain was obtained from a study of blood T cell repertoires in COVID-19. On the study more broadly: COVID-19 samples, acute and convalescent, were from the United States, Italy and Spain.

Trimming shortened V by 2 bases and J by 3 bases, and 16 bases separated the two germline ends. Germline assignment: CDR1 MNHEY and CDR2 SVGEGT. The CDR3 totals 16 residues. Here immunoSEQ multiplex PCR was the method, and the copy in TCRdb shows in-frame clones only, minus some. The table lists around 200,000 clones, about 81% of them singletons. The chain links TRBV6-2 or TRBV6-3 to TRBJ1-2, with D hard to call. The TCR comes from a man younger than 45 with active or convalescent COVID-19. The specimen sequenced was peripheral blood. The CDR3 sequence: CASSYSTGKGDYGYTF. The DNA of the CDR3 is TGTGCCAGCAGTTACAGTACGGGGAAGGGAGACTATGGCTACACCTTC.